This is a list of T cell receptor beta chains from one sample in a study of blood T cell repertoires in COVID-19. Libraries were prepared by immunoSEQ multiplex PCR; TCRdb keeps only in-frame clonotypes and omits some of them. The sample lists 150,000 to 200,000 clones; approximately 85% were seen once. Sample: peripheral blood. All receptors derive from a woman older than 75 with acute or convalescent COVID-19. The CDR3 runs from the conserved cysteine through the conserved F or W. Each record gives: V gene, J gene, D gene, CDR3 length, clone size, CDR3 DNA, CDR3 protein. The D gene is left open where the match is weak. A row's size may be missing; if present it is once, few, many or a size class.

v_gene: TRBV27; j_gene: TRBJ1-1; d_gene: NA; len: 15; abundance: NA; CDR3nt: TGTGCCAGCAGTTATCGGTGGACGGGGGACACTGAAGCTTTCTTT; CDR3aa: CASSYRWTGDTEAFF
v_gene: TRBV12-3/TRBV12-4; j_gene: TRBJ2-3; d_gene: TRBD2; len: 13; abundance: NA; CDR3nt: TGTGCCAGCAGTTTAAGGGAGCGGGGTGCGCAGTATTTT; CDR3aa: CASSLRERGAQYF
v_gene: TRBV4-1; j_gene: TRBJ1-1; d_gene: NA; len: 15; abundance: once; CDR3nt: TGCGCCAGCAGCCAAGATCGAGGTTCCCGCACTGAAGCTTTCTTT; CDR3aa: CASSQDRGSRTEAFF
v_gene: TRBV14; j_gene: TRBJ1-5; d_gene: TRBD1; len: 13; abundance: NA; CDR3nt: TGTGCCAGCAGCCAAGATCTAGGGGGCGAAAGGCATTTT; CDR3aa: CASSQDLGGERHF
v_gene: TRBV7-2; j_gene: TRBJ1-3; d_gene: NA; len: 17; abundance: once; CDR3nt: TGTGCCAGCAGCCTGCGCCCCGGTCGGGACTCTGGAAACACCATATATTTT; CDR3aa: CASSLRPGRDSGNTIYF
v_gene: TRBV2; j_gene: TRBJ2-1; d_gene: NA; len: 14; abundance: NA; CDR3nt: TGTGCCAGCACCCCCATGCGGGGTTTTAATGAGCAGTTCTTC; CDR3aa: CASTPMRGFNEQFF
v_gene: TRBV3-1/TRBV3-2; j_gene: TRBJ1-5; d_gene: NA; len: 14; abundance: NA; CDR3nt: TGTGCCAGCAGCCAAGGTTACAGGAATCAGCCCCAGCATTTT; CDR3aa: CASSQGYRNQPQHF
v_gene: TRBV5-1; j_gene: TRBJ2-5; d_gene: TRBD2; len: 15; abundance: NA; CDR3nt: TGCGCCAGCAGCTTGGCTGGACTAGCGACGGAGACCCAGTACTTC; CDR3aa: CASSLAGLATETQYF
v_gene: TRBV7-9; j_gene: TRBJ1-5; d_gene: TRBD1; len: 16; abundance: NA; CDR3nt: TGTGCCAGCAGCTTAGAGCAAGGACAGGGGTATCAGCCCCAGCATTTT; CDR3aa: CASSLEQGQGYQPQHF
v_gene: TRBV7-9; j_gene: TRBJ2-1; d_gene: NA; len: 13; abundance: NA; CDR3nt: TGTGCCAGCAGCTTAGGAGCCCAGGGAAAGCAGTTCTTC; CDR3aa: CASSLGAQGKQFF
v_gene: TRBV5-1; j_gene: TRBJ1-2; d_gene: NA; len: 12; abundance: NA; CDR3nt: TGCGCCAGCAGCTTCGCCGGGGAAAGCTACACCTTC; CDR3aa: CASSFAGESYTF
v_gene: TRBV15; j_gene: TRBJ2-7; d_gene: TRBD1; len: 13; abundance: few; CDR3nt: TGTGCCACCGGCACCGAAACCACAGGGGTGCAGTACTTC; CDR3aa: CATGTETTGVQYF
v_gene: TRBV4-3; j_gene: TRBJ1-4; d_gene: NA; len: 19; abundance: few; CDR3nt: TGCGCCAGCAGCCCGGGAGGACCCCTTCTCGACTTAACTAATGAAAAACTGTTTTTT; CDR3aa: CASSPGGPLLDLTNEKLFF
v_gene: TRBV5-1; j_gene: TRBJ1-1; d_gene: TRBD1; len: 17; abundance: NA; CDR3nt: TGCGCCAGCAGCTCACCGGGACAGGGACTTATGAACACTGAAGCTTTCTTT; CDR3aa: CASSSPGQGLMNTEAFF
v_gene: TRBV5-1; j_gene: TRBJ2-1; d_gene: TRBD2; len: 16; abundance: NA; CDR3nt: TGCGCCAGCAGCTTGTCGAGCGGGATTTCCTACAATGAGCAGTTCTTC; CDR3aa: CASSLSSGISYNEQFF
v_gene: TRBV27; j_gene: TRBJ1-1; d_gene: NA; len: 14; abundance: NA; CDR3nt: TGTGCCAGCAGTCTTACTACCATGAACACTGAAGCTTTCTTT; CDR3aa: CASSLTTMNTEAFF
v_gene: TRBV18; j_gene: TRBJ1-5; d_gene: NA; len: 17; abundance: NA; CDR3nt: TGTGCCAGCTCACCACGTACGACAGTTAATAGCAATCAGCCCCAGCATTTT; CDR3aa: CASSPRTTVNSNQPQHF
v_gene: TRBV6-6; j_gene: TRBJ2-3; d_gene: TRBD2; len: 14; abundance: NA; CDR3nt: TGTGCCACCCTCGAGCAGGGAGGGCCAGATACGCAGTATTTT; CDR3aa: CATLEQGGPDTQYF
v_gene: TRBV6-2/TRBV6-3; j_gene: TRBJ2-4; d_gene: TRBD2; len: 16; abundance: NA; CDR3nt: TGTGCCAGCAGTTACTCGACGACTAGCGGGGCGGGCATTCAGTACTTC; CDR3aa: CASSYSTTSGAGIQYF
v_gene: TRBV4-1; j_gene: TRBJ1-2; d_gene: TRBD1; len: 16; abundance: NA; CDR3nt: TGCGCCAGCAGCCAAGAGAATGTAGGGACAGGGAGTGGCTACACCTTC; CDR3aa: CASSQENVGTGSGYTF
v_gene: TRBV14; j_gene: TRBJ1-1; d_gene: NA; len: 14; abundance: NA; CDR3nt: TGTGCCAGCAGCGCCCTGGGGGGGATCACTGAAGCTTTCTTT; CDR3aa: CASSALGGITEAFF
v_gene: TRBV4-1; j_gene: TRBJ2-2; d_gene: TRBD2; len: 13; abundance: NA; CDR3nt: TGCGCCAGCCCCGGGGGGGGGACCGGGGAGCTGTTTTTT; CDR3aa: CASPGGGTGELFF
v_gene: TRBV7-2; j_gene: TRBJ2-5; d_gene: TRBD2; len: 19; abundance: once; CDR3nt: TGTGCCAGCAGCACCCCGACTAGCGGGAGACTCCCGCCCCAAGAGACCCAGTACTTC; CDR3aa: CASSTPTSGRLPPQETQYF
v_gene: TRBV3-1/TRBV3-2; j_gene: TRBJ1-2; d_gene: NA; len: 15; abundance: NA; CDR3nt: TGTGCCAGCAGCCAAGTGACGGGGGGTGGCTTCGGCTACACCTTC; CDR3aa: CASSQVTGGGFGYTF
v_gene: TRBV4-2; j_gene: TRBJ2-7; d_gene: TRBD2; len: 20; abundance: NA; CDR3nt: TGTGCCAGCAGCCAAGGGCCCTATTTAGCGGGATTAGGGTCGAGCTACGAGCAGTACTTC; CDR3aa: CASSQGPYLAGLGSSYEQYF
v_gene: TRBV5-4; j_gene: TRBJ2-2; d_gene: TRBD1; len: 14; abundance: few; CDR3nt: TGTGCCAGCAGCCACCGACAGGGCATCGGGGAGCTGTTTTTT; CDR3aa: CASSHRQGIGELFF
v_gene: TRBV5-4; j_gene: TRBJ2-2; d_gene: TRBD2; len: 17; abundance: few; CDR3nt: TGTGCCAGCAGCCCTGGCAGGGGACTAGCGGGGGCCGGGGAGCTGTTTTTT; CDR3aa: CASSPGRGLAGAGELFF
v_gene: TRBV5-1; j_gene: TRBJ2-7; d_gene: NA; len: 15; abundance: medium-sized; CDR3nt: TGCGCCAGCAGCTTAGGGTCCGGGCCTGGGGAGGAGCAGTACTTC; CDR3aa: CASSLGSGPGEEQYF
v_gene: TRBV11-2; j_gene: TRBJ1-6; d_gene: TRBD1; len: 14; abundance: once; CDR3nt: TGTGCCAGCAGCCCGGGACAGGGCAATTCACCCCTCCACTTT; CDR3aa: CASSPGQGNSPLHF
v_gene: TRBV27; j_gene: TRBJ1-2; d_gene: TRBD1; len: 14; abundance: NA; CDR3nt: TGTGCCAGCAGTTTCGCGACAGGGCTTGGAGGCTACACCTTC; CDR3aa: CASSFATGLGGYTF
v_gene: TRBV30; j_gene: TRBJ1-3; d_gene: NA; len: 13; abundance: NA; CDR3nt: TGTGCCTGGGGGCTGAGCCCTGGAAACACCATATATTTT; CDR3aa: CAWGLSPGNTIYF
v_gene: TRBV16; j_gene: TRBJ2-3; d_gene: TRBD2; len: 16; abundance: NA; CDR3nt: TGTGCCAGCAGCCGATGGACTAGATCTAGCACAGATACGCAGTATTTT; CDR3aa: CASSRWTRSSTDTQYF
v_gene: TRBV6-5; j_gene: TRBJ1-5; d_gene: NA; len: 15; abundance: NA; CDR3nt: TGTGCCAGCAACTCCGGGACAACCTTGGGCCAGCCCCAGCATTTT; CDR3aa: CASNSGTTLGQPQHF
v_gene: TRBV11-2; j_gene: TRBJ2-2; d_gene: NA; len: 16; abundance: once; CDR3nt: TGTGCCAGCAGCGAGGCGGGGAGAGCGAACACCGGGGAGCTGTTTTTT; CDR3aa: CASSEAGRANTGELFF
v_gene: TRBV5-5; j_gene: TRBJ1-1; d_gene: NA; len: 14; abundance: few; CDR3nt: TGTGCCAGCAGCTTGGCCGCGACAGAGTTTGAAGCTTTCTTT; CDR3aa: CASSLAATEFEAFF
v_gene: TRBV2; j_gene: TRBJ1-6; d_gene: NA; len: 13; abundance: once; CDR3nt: TGTGCCAGCAAAGGTGACAGTAATTCACCCCTCCACTTT; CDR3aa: CASKGDSNSPLHF
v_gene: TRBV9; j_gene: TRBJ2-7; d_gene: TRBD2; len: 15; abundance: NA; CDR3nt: TGTGCCAGCAGCCTCGGGATAGCGGGCTCCTACGAGCAGTACTTC; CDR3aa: CASSLGIAGSYEQYF
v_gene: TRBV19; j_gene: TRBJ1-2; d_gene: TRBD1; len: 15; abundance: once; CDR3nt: TGTGCCAGTAGTATGGACAGGGGGCGTAACTATGGCTACACCTTC; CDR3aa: CASSMDRGRNYGYTF
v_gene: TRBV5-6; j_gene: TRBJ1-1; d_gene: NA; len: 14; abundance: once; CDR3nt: TGTGCCAGCAGCTTGGATCCGGTGAACACTGAAGCTTTCTTT; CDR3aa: CASSLDPVNTEAFF
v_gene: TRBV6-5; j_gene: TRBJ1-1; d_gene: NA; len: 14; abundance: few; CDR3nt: TGTGCCAGCAGTTACTCGACGGCGGGGACTGAAGCTTTCTTT; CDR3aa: CASSYSTAGTEAFF
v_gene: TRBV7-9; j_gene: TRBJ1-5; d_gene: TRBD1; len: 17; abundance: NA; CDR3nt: TGTGCCAGCAGCTTATGGACAGGGGCTGCAATCGATCACCCCCAGCATTTT; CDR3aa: CASSLWTGAAIDHPQHF
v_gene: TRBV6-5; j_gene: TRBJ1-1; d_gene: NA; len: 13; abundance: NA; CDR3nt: TGTGCCAGCAGTTACTACGCCGGCAGCGGGGCTTTCTTT; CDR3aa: CASSYYAGSGAFF
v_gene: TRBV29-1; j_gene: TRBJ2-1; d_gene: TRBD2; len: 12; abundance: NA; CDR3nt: TGCAGCGTGGATAGCGGGGGCAATGAGCAGTTCTTC; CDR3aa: CSVDSGGNEQFF
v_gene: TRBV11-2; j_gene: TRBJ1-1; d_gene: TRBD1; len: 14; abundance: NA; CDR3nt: TGTGCCAGCAGCTACTACAGGGGTGATACTGAAGCTTTCTTT; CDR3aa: CASSYYRGDTEAFF
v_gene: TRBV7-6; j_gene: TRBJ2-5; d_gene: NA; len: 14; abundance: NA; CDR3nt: TGTGCCAGCAGCTTAGCGGGGGGGCCCGAGACCCAGTACTTC; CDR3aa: CASSLAGGPETQYF
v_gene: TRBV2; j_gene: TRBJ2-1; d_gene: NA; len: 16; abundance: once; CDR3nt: TGTGCCAGCAGTGAAGCAAGGAGCCCGGTTTACAATGAGCAGTTCTTC; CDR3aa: CASSEARSPVYNEQFF
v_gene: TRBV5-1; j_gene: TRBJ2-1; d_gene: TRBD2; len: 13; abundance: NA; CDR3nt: TGCGCCAGCGTGAGGACGGGGGGGAATGAGCAGTTCTTC; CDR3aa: CASVRTGGNEQFF
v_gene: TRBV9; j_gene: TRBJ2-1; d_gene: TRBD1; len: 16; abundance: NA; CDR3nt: TGTGCCAGCAGCTTACGCCCCCGGGACAGGGTTGGCGAGCAGTTCTTC; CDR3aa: CASSLRPRDRVGEQFF
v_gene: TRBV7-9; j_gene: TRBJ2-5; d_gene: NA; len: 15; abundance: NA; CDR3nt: TGTGCCAGCAGCTTAGCGTCCCAGGGTATGGAGACCCAGTACTTC; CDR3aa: CASSLASQGMETQYF
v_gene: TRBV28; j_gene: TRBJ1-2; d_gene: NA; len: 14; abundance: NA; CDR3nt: TGTGCCAGCAGTTCTTACGACAGGCCCTATGGCTACACCTTC; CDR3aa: CASSSYDRPYGYTF
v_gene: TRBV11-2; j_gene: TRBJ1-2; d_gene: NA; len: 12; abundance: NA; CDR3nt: TGTGCCAGCAGCTTTGCAACAATAGGCTACACCTTC; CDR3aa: CASSFATIGYTF
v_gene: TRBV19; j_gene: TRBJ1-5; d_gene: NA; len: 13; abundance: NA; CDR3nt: TGTGCCAGTAGCCAAGGGGTCCGTCAGCCCCAGCATTTT; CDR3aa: CASSQGVRQPQHF
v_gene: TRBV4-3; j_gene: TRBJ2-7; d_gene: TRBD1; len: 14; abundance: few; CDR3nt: TGCGCCAGCAGCCTCCAGGGGGCCTCCTACGAGCAGTACTTC; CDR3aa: CASSLQGASYEQYF
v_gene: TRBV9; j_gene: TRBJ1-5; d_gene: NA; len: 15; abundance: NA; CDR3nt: TGTGCCAGCAGCGTAGGGGCAGGGCGGAATCAGCCCCAGCATTTT; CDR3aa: CASSVGAGRNQPQHF